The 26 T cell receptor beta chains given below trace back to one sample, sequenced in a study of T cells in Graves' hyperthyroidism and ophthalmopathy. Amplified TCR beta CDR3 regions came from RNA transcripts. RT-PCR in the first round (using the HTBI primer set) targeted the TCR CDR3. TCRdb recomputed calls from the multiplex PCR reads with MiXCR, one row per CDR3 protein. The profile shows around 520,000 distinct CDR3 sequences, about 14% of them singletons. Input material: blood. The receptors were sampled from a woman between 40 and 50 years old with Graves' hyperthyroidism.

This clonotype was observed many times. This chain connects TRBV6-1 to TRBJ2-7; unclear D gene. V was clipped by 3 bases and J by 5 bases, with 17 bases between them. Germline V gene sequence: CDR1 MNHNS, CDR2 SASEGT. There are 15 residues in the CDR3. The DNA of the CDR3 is TGTGCCAGCAGTGATGGATCTCGACCCCCCAACGAGCAGTACTTC. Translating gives CASSDGSRPPNEQYF.

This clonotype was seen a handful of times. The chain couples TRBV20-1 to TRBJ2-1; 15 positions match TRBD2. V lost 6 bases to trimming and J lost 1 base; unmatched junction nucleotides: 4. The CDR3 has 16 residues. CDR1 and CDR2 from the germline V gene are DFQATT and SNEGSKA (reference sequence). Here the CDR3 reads CSAGTSGRKSYNEQFF. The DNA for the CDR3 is TGCAGTGCAGGGACTAGCGGGAGGAAATCCTACAATGAGCAGTTCTTC.

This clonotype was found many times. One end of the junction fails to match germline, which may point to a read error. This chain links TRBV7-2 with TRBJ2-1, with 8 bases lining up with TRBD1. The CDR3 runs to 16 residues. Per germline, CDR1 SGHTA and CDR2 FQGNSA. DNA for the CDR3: TGTGCCAGCAGCCCAGGGGGCGCGGGGCCCTACAGTGAGCAGTTCTTC. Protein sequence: CASSPGGAGPYSEQFF.

CDR3 residues: CASSQYPSGFDSYNEQYF. As DNA, the CDR3 is TGCGCCAGCAGCCAATACCCTAGCGGGTTCGACTCCTACAATGAGCAGTACTTC. The genes are TRBV4-1 and TRBJ2-1; 8 nucleotides align to TRBD2. The J call is doubtful: the DNA matches TRBJ2-7 better. This CDR3 region has 18 residues. CDR1 is MGHRA and CDR2 is YSYEKL in the germline V gene.

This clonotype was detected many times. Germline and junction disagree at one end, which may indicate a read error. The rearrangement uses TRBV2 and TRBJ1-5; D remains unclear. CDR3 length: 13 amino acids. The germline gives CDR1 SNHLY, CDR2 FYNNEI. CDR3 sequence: CASRVTNNRPQHF. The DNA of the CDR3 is TGTGCCAGCAGAGTTACCAACAATCGGCCCCAGCATTTT. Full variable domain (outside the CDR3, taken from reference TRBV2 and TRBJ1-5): EPEVTQTPSHQVTQMGQEVILRCVPISNHLYFYWYRQILGQKVEFLVSFYNNEISEKSEIFDDQFSVERPDGSNFTLKIRSTKLEDSAMYFCASRVTNNRPQHFGDGTRLSIL.

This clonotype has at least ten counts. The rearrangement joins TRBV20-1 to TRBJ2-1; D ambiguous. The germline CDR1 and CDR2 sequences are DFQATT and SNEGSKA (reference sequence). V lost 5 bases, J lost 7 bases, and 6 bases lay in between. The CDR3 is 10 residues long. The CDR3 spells CSAHGNEQFF. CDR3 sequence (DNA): TGCAGTGCTCACGGGAATGAGCAGTTCTTC.

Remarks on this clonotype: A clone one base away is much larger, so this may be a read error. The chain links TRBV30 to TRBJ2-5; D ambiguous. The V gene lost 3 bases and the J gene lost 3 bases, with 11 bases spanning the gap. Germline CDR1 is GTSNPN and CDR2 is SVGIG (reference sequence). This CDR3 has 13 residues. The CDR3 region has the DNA TGTGCCTGGAGGGTCCCTACGAAAGAGACCCAGTACTTC. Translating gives CAWRVPTKETQYF.

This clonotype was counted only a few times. CDR3 DNA: TGCAGCGTTATGTTGGCGACCCTCGAAGCTTTCTTT. This codes for CSVMLATLEAFF. The chain links TRBV29-1 to TRBJ1-1, with D hard to call. This CDR3 has 12 amino acids. Trimming removed 5 bases from V and 8 bases from J, with 15 bases in between. Germline assignment: CDR1 SQVTM and CDR2 ANQGSEA.

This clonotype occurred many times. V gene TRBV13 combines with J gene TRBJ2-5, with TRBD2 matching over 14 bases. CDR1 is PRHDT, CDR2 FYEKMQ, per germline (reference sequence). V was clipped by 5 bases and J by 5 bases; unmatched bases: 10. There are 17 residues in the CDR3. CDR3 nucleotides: TGTGCCAGCAGCCACGGACTAGCGGGAGGAAGGGGGGAGACCCAGTACTTC. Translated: CASSHGLAGGRGETQYF.

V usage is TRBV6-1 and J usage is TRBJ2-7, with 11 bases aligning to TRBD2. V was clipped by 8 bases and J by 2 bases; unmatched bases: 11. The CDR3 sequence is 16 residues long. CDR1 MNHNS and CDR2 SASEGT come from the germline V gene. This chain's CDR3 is CASHSGTSGSPYEQYF. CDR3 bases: TGTGCCAGCCATTCCGGGACTAGCGGATCCCCCTACGAGCAGTACTTC.

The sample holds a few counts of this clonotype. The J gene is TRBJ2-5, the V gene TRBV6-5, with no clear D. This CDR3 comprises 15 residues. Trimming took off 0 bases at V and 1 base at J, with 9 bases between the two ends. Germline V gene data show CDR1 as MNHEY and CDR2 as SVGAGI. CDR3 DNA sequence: TGTGCCAGCAGTTACTCGATCTCTGTCCAAGAGACCCAGTACTTC. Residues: CASSYSISVQETQYF.

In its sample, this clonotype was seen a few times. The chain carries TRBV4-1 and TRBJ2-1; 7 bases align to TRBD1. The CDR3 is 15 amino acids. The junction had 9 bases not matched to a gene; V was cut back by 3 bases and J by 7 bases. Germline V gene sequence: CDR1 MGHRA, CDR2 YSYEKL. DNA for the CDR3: TGCGCCAGCAGCCACCCCCCGACAGGGCGGAATGAGCAGTTCTTC. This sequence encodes CASSHPPTGRNEQFF.

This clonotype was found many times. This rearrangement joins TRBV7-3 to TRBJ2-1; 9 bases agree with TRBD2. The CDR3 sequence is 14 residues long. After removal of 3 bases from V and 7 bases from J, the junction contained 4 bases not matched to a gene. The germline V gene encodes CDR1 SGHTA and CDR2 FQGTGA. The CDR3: CASSLREGPNEQFF. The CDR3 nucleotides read TGTGCCAGCAGCTTGCGGGAGGGCCCAAATGAGCAGTTCTTC.

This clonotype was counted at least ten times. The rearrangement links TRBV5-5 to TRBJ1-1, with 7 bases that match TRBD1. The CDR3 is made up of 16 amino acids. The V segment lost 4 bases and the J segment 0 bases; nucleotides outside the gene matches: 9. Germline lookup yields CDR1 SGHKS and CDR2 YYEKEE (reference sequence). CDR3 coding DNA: TGTGCCAGCAGCGTCGAGTTGACAGGGATGAACACTGAAGCTTTCTTT. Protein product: CASSVELTGMNTEAFF.

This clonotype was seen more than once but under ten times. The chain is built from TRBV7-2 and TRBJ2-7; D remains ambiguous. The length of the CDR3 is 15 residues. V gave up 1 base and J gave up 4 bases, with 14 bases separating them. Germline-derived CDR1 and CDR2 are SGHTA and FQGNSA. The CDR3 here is CASSLDPRSFYEQYF. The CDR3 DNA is TGTGCCAGCAGCTTAGATCCTAGATCCTTTTACGAGCAGTACTTC.

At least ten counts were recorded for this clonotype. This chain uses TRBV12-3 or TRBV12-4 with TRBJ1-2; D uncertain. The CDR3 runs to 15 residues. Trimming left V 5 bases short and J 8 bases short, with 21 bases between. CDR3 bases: TGTGCCAGCAGTCCCCGCACTTTAGGGATTGGAGGCTACACCTTC. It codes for CASSPRTLGIGGYTF.

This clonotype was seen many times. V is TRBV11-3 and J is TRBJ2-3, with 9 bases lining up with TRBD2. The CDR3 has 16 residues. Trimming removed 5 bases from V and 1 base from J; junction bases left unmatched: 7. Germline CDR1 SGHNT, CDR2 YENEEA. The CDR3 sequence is CASSPRVAGGTDTQYF. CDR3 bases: TGTGCCAGCAGCCCGAGGGTAGCGGGAGGCACAGATACGCAGTATTTT.

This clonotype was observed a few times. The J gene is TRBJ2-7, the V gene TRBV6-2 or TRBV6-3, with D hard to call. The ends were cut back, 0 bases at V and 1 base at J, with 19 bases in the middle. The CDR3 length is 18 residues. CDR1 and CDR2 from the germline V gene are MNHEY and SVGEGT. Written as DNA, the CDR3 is TGTGCCAGCAGTTACTCACCATCGATCTTAAAAGCATCCTACGAGCAGTACTTC. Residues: CASSYSPSILKASYEQYF.

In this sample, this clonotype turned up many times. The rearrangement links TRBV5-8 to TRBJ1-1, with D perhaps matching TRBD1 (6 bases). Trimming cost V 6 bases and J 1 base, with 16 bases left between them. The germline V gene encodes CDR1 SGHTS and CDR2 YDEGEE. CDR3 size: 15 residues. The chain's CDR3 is CASKSRQAANTEAFF. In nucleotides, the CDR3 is TGTGCCAGCAAATCCAGACAGGCGGCGAACACTGAAGCTTTCTTT.

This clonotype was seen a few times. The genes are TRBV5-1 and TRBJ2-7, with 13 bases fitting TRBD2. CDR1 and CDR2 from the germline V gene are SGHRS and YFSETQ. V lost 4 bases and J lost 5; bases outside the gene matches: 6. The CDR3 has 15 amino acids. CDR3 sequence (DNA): TGCGCCAGCAGCGTAGGACTAGCGGGAGACCACGAGCAGTACTTC. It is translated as CASSVGLAGDHEQYF.

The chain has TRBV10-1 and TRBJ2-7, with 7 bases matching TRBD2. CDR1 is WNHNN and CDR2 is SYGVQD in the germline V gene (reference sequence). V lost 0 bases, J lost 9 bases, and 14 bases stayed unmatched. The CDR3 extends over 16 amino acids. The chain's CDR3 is CASSESAGTMRARQYF. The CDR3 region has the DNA TGCGCCAGCAGTGAGTCGGCGGGGACTATGAGGGCGCGGCAGTACTTC.

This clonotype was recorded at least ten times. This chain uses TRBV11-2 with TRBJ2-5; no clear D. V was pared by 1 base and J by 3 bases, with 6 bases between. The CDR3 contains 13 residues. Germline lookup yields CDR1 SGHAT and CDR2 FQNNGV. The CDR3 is CASSLGYEETQYF. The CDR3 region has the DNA TGTGCCAGCAGCTTAGGATACGAAGAGACCCAGTACTTC. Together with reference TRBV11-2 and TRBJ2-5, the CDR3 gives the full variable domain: EAGVAQSPRYKIIEKRQSVAFWCNPISGHATLYWYQQILGQGPKLLIQFQNNGVVDDSQLPKDRFSAERLKGVDSTLKIQPAKLEDSAVYLCASSLGYEETQYFGPGTRLLVL.

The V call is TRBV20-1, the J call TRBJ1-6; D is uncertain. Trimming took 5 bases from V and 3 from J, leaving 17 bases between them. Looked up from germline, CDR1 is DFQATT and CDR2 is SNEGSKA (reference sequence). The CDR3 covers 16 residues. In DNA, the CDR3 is TGCAGTGCTTGCCCCCTAGGGCCGGGCTATAATTCACCCCTCCACTTT. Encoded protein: CSACPLGPGYNSPLHF.

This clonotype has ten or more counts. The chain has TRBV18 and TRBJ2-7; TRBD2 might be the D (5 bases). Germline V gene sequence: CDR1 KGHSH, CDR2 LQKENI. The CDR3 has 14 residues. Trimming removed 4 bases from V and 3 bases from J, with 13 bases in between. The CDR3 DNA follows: TGTGCCAGCTCACAGGACTTAGTGTACTACGAGCAGTACTTC. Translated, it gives CASSQDLVYYEQYF.

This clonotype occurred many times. DNA of the CDR3: TGTGCCACCAGCGGACCCCCAGCTGGCGGGAGCTTCACAGATACGCAGTATTTT. Amino acid sequence: CATSGPPAGGSFTDTQYF. V usage is TRBV15 and J usage is TRBJ2-3; 7 bases map to TRBD2. V lost 5 bases and J lost 2; bases outside the gene matches: 16. This CDR3 has 18 residues. Germline V gene data show CDR1 as LNHNV and CDR2 as YYDKDF (reference sequence).

CDR3 residues: CSAKEVNSNYGYTF. The CDR3 DNA follows: TGCAGTGCTAAGGAAGTCAACTCAAACTATGGCTACACCTTC. The V call is TRBV20-1, the J call TRBJ1-2, with D hard to call. Between the trimmed V and J ends, which lost 4 bases and 2 bases, there was a span of 14 bases. Looked up from germline, CDR1 is DFQATT and CDR2 is SNEGSKA (reference sequence). The CDR3 covers 14 residues.